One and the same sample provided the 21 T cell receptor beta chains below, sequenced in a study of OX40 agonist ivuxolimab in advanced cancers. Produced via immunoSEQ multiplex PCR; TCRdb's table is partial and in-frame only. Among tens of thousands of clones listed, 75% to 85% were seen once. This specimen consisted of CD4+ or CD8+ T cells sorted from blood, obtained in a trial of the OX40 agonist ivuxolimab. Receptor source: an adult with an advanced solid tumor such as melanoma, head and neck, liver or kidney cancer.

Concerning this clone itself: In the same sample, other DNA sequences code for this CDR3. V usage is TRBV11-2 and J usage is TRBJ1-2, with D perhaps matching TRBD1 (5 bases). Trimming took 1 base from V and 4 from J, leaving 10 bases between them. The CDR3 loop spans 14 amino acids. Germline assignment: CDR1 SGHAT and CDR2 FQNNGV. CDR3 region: CASSLGTGGYGYTF. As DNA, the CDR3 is TGTGCCAGCAGCTTAGGGACGGGGGGCTATGGCTACACCTTC.

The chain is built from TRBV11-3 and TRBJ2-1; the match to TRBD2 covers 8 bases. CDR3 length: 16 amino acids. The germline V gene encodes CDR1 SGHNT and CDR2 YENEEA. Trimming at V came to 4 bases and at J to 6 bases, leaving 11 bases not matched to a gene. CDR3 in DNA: TGTGCCAGCAGCTCCGAGAGGCGCGGGGGGTCCAATGAGCAGTTCTTC. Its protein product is CASSSERRGGSNEQFF.

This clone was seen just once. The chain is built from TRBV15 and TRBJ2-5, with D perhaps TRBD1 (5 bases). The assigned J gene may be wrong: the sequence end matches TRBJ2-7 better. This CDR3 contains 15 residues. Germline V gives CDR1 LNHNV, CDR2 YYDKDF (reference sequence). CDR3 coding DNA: TGTGCCACCAGCAGGGGCAGGACACCTACCTACGAGCAGTACTTC. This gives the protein CATSRGRTPTYEQYF.

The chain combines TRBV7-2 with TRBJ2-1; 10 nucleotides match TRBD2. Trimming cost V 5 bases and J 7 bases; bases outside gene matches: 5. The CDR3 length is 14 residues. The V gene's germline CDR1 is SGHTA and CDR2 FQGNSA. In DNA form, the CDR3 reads TGTGCCAGCAGCCCCAGCGGGGGGGTGAATGAGCAGTTCTTC. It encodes CASSPSGGVNEQFF.

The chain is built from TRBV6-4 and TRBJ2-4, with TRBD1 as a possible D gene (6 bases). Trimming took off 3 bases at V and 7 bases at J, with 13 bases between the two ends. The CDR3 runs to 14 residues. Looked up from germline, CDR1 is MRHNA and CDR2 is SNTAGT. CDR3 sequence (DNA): TGTGCCAGCAGTGAGAGAGGGGGTCGGAACATTCAGTACTTC. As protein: CASSERGGRNIQYF.

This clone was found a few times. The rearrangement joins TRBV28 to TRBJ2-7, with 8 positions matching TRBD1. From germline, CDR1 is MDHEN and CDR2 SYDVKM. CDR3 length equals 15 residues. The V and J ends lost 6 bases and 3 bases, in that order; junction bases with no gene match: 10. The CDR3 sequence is CASRPGQGVYYEQYF. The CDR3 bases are TGTGCCAGCAGACCCGGACAGGGAGTTTACTACGAGCAGTACTTC.

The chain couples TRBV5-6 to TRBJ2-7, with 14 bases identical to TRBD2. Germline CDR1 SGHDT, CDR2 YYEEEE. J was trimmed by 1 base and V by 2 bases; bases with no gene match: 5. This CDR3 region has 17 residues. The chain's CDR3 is CASSFGLAGGRSYEQYF. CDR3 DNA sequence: TGTGCCAGCAGCTTTGGACTAGCGGGGGGCCGATCCTACGAGCAGTACTTC.

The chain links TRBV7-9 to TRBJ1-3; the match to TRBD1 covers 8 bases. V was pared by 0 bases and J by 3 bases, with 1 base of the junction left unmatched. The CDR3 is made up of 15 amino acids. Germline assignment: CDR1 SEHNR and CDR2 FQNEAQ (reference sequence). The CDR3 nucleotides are TGTGCCAGCAGCTTAGCTGGGACAGGTGGAAACACCATATATTTT. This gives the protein CASSLAGTGGNTIYF.

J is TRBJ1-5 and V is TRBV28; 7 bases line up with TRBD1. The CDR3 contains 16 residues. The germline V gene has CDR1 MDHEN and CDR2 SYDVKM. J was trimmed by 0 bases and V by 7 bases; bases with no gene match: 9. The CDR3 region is CASINQGDYSNQPQHF. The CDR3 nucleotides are TGTGCCAGCATCAATCAGGGGGATTATAGCAATCAGCCCCAGCATTTT.

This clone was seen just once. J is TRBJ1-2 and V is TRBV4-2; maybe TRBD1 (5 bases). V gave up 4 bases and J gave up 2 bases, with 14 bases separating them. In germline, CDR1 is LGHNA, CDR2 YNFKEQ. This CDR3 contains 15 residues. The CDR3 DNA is TGTGCCAGCAGCCCAGGCATGTGGGGGAACTATGGCTACACCTTC. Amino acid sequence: CASSPGMWGNYGYTF.

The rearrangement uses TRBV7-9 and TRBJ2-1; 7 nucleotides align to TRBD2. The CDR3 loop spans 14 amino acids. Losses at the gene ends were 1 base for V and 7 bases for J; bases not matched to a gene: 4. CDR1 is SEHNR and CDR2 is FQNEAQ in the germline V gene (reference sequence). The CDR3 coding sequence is TGTGCCAGCAGCTTAGTTGGCGGGGGTAATGAGCAGTTCTTC. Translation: CASSLVGGGNEQFF. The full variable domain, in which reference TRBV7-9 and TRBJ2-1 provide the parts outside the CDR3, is DTGVSQNPRHKITKRGQNVTFRCDPISEHNRLYWYRQTLGQGPEFLTYFQNEAQLEKSRLLSDRFSAERPKGSFSTLEIQRTEQGDSAMYLCASSLVGGGNEQFFGPGTRLTVL.

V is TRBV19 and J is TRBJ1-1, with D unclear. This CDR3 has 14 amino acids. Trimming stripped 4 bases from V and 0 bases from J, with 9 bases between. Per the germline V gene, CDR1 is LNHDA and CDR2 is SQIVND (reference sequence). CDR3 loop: CASSTGVMNTEAFF. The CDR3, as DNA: TGTGCCAGTAGTACCGGGGTCATGAACACTGAAGCTTTCTTT.

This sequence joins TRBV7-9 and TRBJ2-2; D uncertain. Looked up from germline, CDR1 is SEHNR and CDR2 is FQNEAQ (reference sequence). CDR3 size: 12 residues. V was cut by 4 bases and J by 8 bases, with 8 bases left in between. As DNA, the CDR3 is TGTGCCAGCAGCTGGCAGCCTGGGGAGCTGTTTTTT. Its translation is CASSWQPGELFF.

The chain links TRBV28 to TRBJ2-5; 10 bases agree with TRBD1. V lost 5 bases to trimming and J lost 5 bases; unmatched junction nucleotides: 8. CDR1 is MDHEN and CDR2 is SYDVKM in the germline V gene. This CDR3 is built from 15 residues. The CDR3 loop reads CASSLGTGEFETQYF. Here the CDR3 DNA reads TGTGCCAGCAGTCTGGGGACAGGGGAGTTCGAGACCCAGTACTTC.

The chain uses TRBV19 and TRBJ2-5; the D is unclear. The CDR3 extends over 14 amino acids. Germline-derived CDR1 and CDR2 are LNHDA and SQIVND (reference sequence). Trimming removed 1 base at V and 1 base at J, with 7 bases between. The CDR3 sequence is CASSIAPSQETQYF. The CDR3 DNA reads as TGTGCCAGTAGTATAGCCCCCAGCCAAGAGACCCAGTACTTC.

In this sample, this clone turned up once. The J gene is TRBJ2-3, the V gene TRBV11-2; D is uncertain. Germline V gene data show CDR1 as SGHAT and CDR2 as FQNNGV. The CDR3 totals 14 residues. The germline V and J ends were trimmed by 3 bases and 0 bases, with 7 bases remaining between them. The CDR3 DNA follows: TGTGCCAGCAGCTTGCCGAGCAGCACAGATACGCAGTATTTT. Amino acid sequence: CASSLPSSTDTQYF. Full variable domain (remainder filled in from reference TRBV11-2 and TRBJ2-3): EAGVAQSPRYKIIEKRQSVAFWCNPISGHATLYWYQQILGQGPKLLIQFQNNGVVDDSQLPKDRFSAERLKGVDSTLKIQPAKLEDSAVYLCASSLPSSTDTQYFGPGTRLTVL.

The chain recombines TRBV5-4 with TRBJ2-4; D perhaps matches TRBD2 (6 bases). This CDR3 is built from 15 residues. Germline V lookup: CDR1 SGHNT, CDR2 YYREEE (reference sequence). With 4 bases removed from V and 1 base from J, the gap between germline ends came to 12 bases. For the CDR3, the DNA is TGTGCCAGCAGCCAACTAGCTTCGGCCAAAAACATTCAGTACTTC. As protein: CASSQLASAKNIQYF.

The CDR3: CASSLGLAGGRTSNEQFF. The CDR3 DNA reads TGTGCCAGCAGCTTAGGACTAGCGGGGGGGCGTACCAGCAATGAGCAGTTCTTC. The V call is TRBV11-1, the J call TRBJ2-1; 14 nucleotides agree with TRBD2. The V gene's germline CDR1 is SGHAT and CDR2 FQDESV (reference sequence). The CDR3 covers 18 residues. The V segment lost 1 base and the J segment 6 bases; nucleotides outside the gene matches: 8.

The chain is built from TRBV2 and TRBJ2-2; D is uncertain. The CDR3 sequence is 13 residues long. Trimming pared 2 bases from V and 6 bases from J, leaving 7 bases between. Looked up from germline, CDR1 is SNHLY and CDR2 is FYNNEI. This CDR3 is CASSELGSGELFF. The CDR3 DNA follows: TGTGCCAGCAGTGAACTTGGGTCCGGGGAGCTGTTTTTT.

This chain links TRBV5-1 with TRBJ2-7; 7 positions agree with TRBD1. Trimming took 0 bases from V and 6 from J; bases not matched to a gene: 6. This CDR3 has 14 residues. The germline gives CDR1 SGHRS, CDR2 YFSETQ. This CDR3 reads CASSLVDRAGEQYF. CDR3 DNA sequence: TGCGCCAGCAGCTTGGTAGACAGGGCTGGCGAGCAGTACTTC.

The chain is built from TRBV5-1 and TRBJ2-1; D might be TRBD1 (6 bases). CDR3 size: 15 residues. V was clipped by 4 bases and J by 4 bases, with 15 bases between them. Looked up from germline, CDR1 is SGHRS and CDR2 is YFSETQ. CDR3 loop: CASSIPGQLYNEQFF. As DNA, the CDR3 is TGCGCCAGCAGCATCCCTGGACAGTTGTACAATGAGCAGTTCTTC. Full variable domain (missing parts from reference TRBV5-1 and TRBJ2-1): KAGVTQTPRYLIKTRGQQVTLSCSPISGHRSVSWYQQTPGQGLQFLFEYFSETQRNKGNFPGRFSGRQFSNSRSEMNVSTLELGDSALYLCASSIPGQLYNEQFFGPGTRLTVL.